This TCR beta chain was captured by sequencing in a study of CD8+CD57+ T cells in acquired aplastic anemia. General observations from the study: Controls did not differ significantly from patients in CD8+ Simpson's diversity.

TCR beta VDJ and CDR3 were profiled, and genomic DNA was the template. MiXCR was run by TCRdb on the reads, yielding one entry per CDR3 protein. The sample carries fewer than 200,000 distinct CDR3 sequences, around 50% recorded once. About this clonotype itself: The antigen remains unidentified.

CDR3 size: 13 residues. Per germline, CDR1 ENHRY and CDR2 SYGVKD. J gave up 5 bases and V 6 bases, and 4 bases lay outside the gene matches. The authors sequenced patients whose flow cytometry had shown CD8+CD57+ cell expansion. Sequencing was performed on sorted CD4+, CD8+, or CD8+CD57+ T cells (not recorded which) from PBMCs. The TCR comes from a human donor with aplastic anemia. V and J are TRBV10-3 and TRBJ2-5, with TRBD1 matching 9 bases. In DNA, the CDR3 is TGTGCCATCAGGGGACAGGGACACGAGACCCAGTACTTC. Amino acid sequence: CAIRGQGHETQYF.